This record looks at one TCR beta chain sequence and its context. These data are taken from a study of blood T cell repertoires in COVID-19. Study information: T cells, B-cell-depleted T cells, or PBMCs supplied cDNA or gDNA.

TCRdb keeps only in-frame clones here, not all; method: immunoSEQ multiplex PCR. The data hold a few hundred thousand clones, with about 88% observed a single time. All enrollees were roughly 18 to 89 years old and from about two dozen US areas. The germline CDR1 and CDR2 sequences are SNHLY and FYNNEI. The J segment lost 3 bases and the V segment lost 7 bases, leaving 9 bases of the junction unmatched. The CDR3 contains 15 residues. What was sequenced was PBMCs or T cells enriched from blood (not recorded which). This receptor was taken from a woman aged 25 to 39 who had recovered from COVID-19. J is TRBJ1-5 and V is TRBV2; 7 bases match TRBD1. The CDR3 region has the DNA TGTGCCAGCAAAGGTCAGGGGGTTAACAATCAGCCCCAGCATTTT. Translating gives CASKGQGVNNQPQHF.